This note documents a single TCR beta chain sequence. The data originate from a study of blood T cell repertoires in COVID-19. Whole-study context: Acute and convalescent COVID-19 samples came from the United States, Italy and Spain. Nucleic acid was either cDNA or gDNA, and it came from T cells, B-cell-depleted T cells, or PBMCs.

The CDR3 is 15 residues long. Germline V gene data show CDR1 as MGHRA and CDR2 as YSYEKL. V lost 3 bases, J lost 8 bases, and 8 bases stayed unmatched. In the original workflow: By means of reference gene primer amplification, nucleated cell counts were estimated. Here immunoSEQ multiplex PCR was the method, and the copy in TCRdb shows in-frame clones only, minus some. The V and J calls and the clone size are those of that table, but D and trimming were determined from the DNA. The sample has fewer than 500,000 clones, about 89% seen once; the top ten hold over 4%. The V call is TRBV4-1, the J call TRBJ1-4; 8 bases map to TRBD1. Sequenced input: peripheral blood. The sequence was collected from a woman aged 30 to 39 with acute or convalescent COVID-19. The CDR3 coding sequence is TGCGCCAGCAGCCAGTCCGGGACAGGAGAAGAAAAACTGTTTTTT. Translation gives CASSQSGTGEEKLFF.